This TCR beta chain was obtained from a study of blood T cell repertoires in COVID-19. Study as a whole: Samples representing acute and convalescent COVID-19 were sourced from the United States, Italy and Spain. Nucleic acid was either cDNA or gDNA, and it came from T cells, B-cell-depleted T cells, or PBMCs.

Per the original methods: For nucleated cells, counts were estimated from reference gene primer amplification. Generated by immunoSEQ multiplex PCR, the TCRdb table keeps only in-frame clones and is missing some. From that table come the V and J calls and clone size; the DNA was used to work out D and trimming. This repertoire shows roughly 35,000 clones, more than 70% found once; its top ten account for less than 55%. The CDR3 is made up of 13 amino acids. Germline lookup yields CDR1 DFQATT and CDR2 SNEGSKA (reference sequence). V was cut by 3 bases and J by 8 bases, with 13 bases left in between. The sequence came from a human donor in a cohort sampled during active COVID-19. Sequenced sample: peripheral blood. J is TRBJ1-4 and V is TRBV20-1, with D uncertain. Written as DNA, the CDR3 is TGCAGTGCTAGTGACTCGGGTCTCGAAAAACTGTTTTTT. It translates to CSASDSGLEKLFF.